The next 5 T cell receptor beta chains were all read from a single sample in a study of blood T cell repertoires in COVID-19. This table comes from immunoSEQ multiplex PCR, and its TCRdb copy is limited to in-frame clones, with some not included. The sample includes about 170,000 clones, roughly 87% of them seen just once. The specimen sequenced was peripheral blood. The source of these receptors is a woman aged 50 to 65 with acute or convalescent COVID-19.

The DNA of the CDR3 is TGTGCCAGCAGCTTATCCCTCCTCGACACCATATATTTT. Its translation is CASSLSLLDTIYF. J is TRBJ1-3 and V is TRBV7-2, with D uncertain. This CDR3 spans 13 amino acids. Trimming left V 2 bases short and J 8 bases short, with 10 bases between. Germline V gene sequence: CDR1 SGHTA, CDR2 FQGNSA.

The genes are TRBV24-1 and TRBJ2-3; TRBD2 aligns across 8 bases. Losses at the gene ends were 2 bases for V and 4 bases for J; bases not matched to a gene: 13. Germline V gives CDR1 KGHDR, CDR2 SFDVKD. The CDR3 covers 18 residues. The CDR3 nucleotides are TGTGCCACCAGTGATTCGGGGGGGCTGATTCTAGGCCCAGATACGCAGTATTTT. Translating gives CATSDSGGLILGPDTQYF.

The chain recombines TRBV13 with TRBJ2-1; D is uncertain. CDR1 is PRHDT and CDR2 is FYEKMQ in the germline V gene (reference sequence). The CDR3 covers 11 residues. V lost 5 bases, J lost 6 bases, and 5 bases lay in between. The CDR3 protein is CASSRANEQFF. The CDR3 nucleotides are TGTGCCAGCAGCCGAGCCAATGAGCAGTTCTTC.

The gene calls are TRBV21-1 and TRBJ2-5; TRBD2 reflects the table's D call only, with no check against the DNA. TRBV21-1 is a known pseudogene. The CDR3 spans 15 residues. CDR3 DNA sequence: TGTGCCAGCAGCAAGGAGGGACGGAACCAAGAGACCCAGTACTTC. Amino acid sequence: CASSKEGRNQETQYF.

The chain recombines TRBV19 with TRBJ1-4; D not resolved. Trimming cost V 0 bases and J 0 bases, with 8 bases left between them. Germline lookup yields CDR1 LNHDA and CDR2 SQIVND (reference sequence). CDR3 size: 16 residues. CDR3 sequence: CASSIDGEATNEKLFF. In nucleotides, the CDR3 is TGTGCCAGTAGTATAGACGGAGAAGCAACTAATGAAAAACTGTTTTTT.